This is a list of T cell receptor beta chains from one sample in a study of T cells in Graves' hyperthyroidism and ophthalmopathy. TCRdb re-derived calls from the multiplex PCR reads in MiXCR, one entry per CDR3 protein. This table has around 300,000 distinct CDR3 sequences, 20% to 30% appearing once. Sequenced sample: blood. The receptor source for this set is a man aged 35-49 years with Graves' hyperthyroidism that later progressed to Graves' ophthalmopathy. CDR3s include the opening cysteine and the closing phenylalanine or tryptophan. Fields, in order: D gene, clone size, J gene, V gene, CDR3 protein, CDR3 DNA. D genes are given only for firm matches. Clone sizes are given selectively: once, few, many, or a class where the clone is expanded.

D: .
size: many
J: TRBJ1-2
V: TRBV20-1
CDR3: CSAPWVGRDGYTF
DNA: TGCAGCGCCCCCTGGGTAGGGAGGGATGGCTACACCTTC

D: .
size: .
J: TRBJ1-5
V: TRBV7-2
CDR3: CASSFAGRTNQPQHF
DNA: TGTGCCAGCAGCTTCGCCGGACGGACCAATCAGCCCCAGCATTTT

D: .
size: many
J: TRBJ2-7
V: TRBV6-1
CDR3: CASGRGTSYEQYF
DNA: TGTGCCAGCGGACGGGGAACTTCCTACGAGCAGTACTTC

D: .
size: .
J: TRBJ1-1
V: TRBV12-3/TRBV12-4
CDR3: CAQRVGRVMNTEAFF
DNA: TGTGCCCAGAGGGTCGGGAGGGTCATGAACACTGAAGCTTTCTTT

D: .
size: many
J: TRBJ2-7
V: TRBV5-1
CDR3: CASSLAARYEQYF
DNA: TGCGCCAGCAGCTTGGCCGCACGCTACGAGCAGTACTTC

D: .
size: many
J: TRBJ2-7
V: TRBV6-2/TRBV6-3
CDR3: CASTGNPTYEQYF
DNA: TGTGCCAGTACAGGAAACCCTACCTACGAGCAGTACTTC

D: .
size: many
J: TRBJ1-1
V: TRBV30
CDR3: CAWTRTLNTEAFF
DNA: TGTGCCTGGACCCGAACCTTGAACACTGAAGCTTTCTTT

D: TRBD2
size: .
J: TRBJ2-5
V: TRBV28
CDR3: CASNGKPGGQETQYF
DNA: TGTGCCAGCAACGGCAAACCGGGGGGCCAAGAGACCCAGTACTTC

D: .
size: .
J: TRBJ2-7
V: TRBV5-5
CDR3: CASSSRGTSYEQYF
DNA: TGTGCCAGCAGCTCGAGAGGGACGTCTTACGAGCAGTACTTC

D: .
size: .
J: TRBJ1-1
V: TRBV6-2/TRBV6-3
CDR3: CASSYPGLEAFF
DNA: TGTGCCAGCAGTTACCCGGGACTCGAAGCTTTCTTT

D: TRBD1
size: many
J: TRBJ2-7
V: TRBV6-2/TRBV6-3
CDR3: CASSPTGQGAYSFSYEQYF
DNA: TGTGCCAGCAGCCCCACCGGACAGGGGGCATATTCTTTCTCCTACGAGCAGTACTTC

D: .
size: many
J: TRBJ2-5
V: TRBV24-1
CDR3: CATSEPEGNGGTETQYF
DNA: TGTGCCACCAGTGAACCCGAGGGAAACGGAGGAACGGAGACCCAGTACTTC

D: TRBD1
size: .
J: TRBJ2-5
V: TRBV19
CDR3: CASSQDREETQYF
DNA: TGTGCCAGTAGCCAGGACAGGGAAGAGACCCAGTACTTC

D: .
size: many
J: TRBJ2-2
V: TRBV29-1
CDR3: CSVVPQEGLDTGELFF
DNA: TGCAGCGTTGTCCCGCAGGAAGGGTTGGACACCGGGGAGCTGTTTTTT

D: .
size: many
J: TRBJ1-1
V: TRBV18
CDR3: CASSPSLGRGTEAFF
DNA: TGTGCCAGCTCACCGAGCTTGGGCAGGGGTACTGAAGCTTTCTTT

D: TRBD1
size: many
J: TRBJ2-5
V: TRBV18
CDR3: CASSPWTGGMKETQYF
DNA: TGTGCCAGCTCACCTTGGACAGGGGGAATGAAAGAGACCCAGTACTTC

D: .
size: few
J: TRBJ2-5
V: TRBV2
CDR3: CASRDSRSIETQYF
DNA: TGTGCCAGCCGGGATTCAAGGAGTATTGAGACCCAGTACTTC

D: TRBD1
size: .
J: TRBJ2-7
V: TRBV27
CDR3: CASISGTGRPYEQYF
DNA: TGTGCCAGCATCTCCGGGACAGGGCGACCCTACGAGCAGTACTTC

D: .
size: many
J: TRBJ1-2
V: TRBV6-5
CDR3: CASSRTPGSYGYTF
DNA: TGTGCCAGCAGTAGGACTCCGGGGTCCTATGGCTACACCTTC

D: TRBD1
size: many
J: TRBJ2-7
V: TRBV5-1
CDR3: CASSSSRGLDEQYF
DNA: TGCGCCAGCAGCTCTTCCAGGGGGCTGGACGAGCAGTACTTC

D: TRBD2
size: many
J: TRBJ2-7
V: TRBV10-3
CDR3: CAISRGDLSSYEQYF
DNA: TGTGCCATCAGTCGGGGGGACCTGAGCTCCTACGAGCAGTACTTC

D: .
size: .
J: TRBJ1-1
V: TRBV7-2
CDR3: CASSLRGVAVAFF
DNA: TGTGCCAGCTCCCTCCGAGGGGTGGCAGTAGCTTTCTTT

D: TRBD2
size: .
J: TRBJ2-5
V: TRBV29-1
CDR3: CSVEGGGGSLVTQYF
DNA: TGCAGCGTTGAAGGGGGTGGCGGGAGTTTGGTGACCCAGTACTTC

D: .
size: many
J: TRBJ2-7
V: TRBV4-1
CDR3: CASSHLWGRKNEQYF
DNA: TGCGCCAGCAGCCATCTCTGGGGGAGGAAGAACGAGCAGTACTTC

D: .
size: many
J: TRBJ1-5
V: TRBV6-1
CDR3: CASISRPGQNSNQPQHF
DNA: TGTGCCAGCATCTCCCGTCCAGGACAAAATAGCAATCAGCCCCAGCATTTT

D: .
size: .
J: TRBJ1-2
V: TRBV6-1
CDR3: CASSEGEGTGYTF
DNA: TGTGCCAGCAGTGAAGGAGAGGGGACTGGCTACACCTTC

D: .
size: .
J: TRBJ1-2
V: TRBV14
CDR3: CASSQGAGVYGYTF
DNA: TGTGCCAGCAGCCAAGGGGCTGGGGTATATGGCTACACCTTC

D: .
size: many
J: TRBJ1-2
V: TRBV6-4
CDR3: CASSETYLNYGYTF
DNA: TGTGCCAGCAGTGAAACATACCTTAACTATGGCTACACCTTC

D: TRBD2
size: .
J: TRBJ2-7
V: TRBV15
CDR3: CATSRGTSVYEQYF
DNA: TGTGCCACCAGCAGAGGGACTAGCGTCTACGAGCAGTACTTC

D: .
size: once
J: TRBJ2-5
V: TRBV6-1
CDR3: CASSENTEETQYF
DNA: TGTGCCAGCAGTGAAAATACAGAAGAGACCCAGTACTTC

D: .
size: many
J: TRBJ2-6
V: TRBV11-2
CDR3: CASSFSLQGAGANVLTF
DNA: TGTGCCAGCAGCTTCAGTCTACAGGGAGCTGGGGCCAACGTCCTGACTTTC

D: .
size: .
J: TRBJ1-1
V: TRBV6-1
CDR3: CASRKGVVTEAFF
DNA: TGTGCCAGCAGGAAGGGTGTAGTGACTGAAGCTTTCTTT

D: .
size: .
J: TRBJ1-5
V: TRBV2
CDR3: CASSVQGGGNQPQHF
DNA: TGTGCCAGCAGTGTTCAGGGCGGTGGCAATCAGCCCCAGCATTTT

D: .
size: many
J: TRBJ2-7
V: TRBV20-1
CDR3: CSAREPRDTSYEQYF
DNA: TGCAGTGCTAGAGAACCTCGGGACACCTCCTACGAGCAGTACTTC

D: TRBD2
size: many
J: TRBJ2-7
V: TRBV7-2
CDR3: CASSFFTSGSYEQYF
DNA: TGTGCCAGCAGCTTCTTTACTAGCGGCTCCTACGAGCAGTACTTC

D: .
size: many
J: TRBJ1-6
V: TRBV19
CDR3: CASTRDTPNSPLHF
DNA: TGTGCCAGTACCCGAGACACCCCAAATTCACCCCTCCACTTT

D: .
size: many
J: TRBJ2-5
V: TRBV3-1
CDR3: CASSGFPGRRVETQYF
DNA: TGTGCCAGCAGCGGCTTTCCGGGCCGGAGAGTAGAGACCCAGTACTTC

D: TRBD1
size: many
J: TRBJ2-2
V: TRBV29-1
CDR3: CSVAGGTGVTGELFF
DNA: TGCAGCGTTGCCGGGGGGACAGGGGTGACCGGGGAGCTGTTTTTT

D: TRBD1
size: few
J: TRBJ1-2
V: TRBV6-2/TRBV6-3
CDR3: CASSYSDRGLFTNYGYTF
DNA: TGTGCCAGCAGTTACTCGGACAGGGGCCTTTTCACTAACTATGGCTACACCTTC

D: TRBD1
size: few
J: TRBJ2-5
V: TRBV11-2
CDR3: CASSLSGQGLAETQYF
DNA: TGTGCCAGCAGCTTATCCGGACAGGGATTGGCCGAGACCCAGTACTTC

D: .
size: many
J: TRBJ1-3
V: TRBV10-1
CDR3: CASSGGLTGNTIYF
DNA: TGCGCCAGCAGTGGAGGTCTAACTGGAAACACCATATATTTT

D: .
size: .
J: TRBJ1-2
V: TRBV5-1
CDR3: CASSRPGLSYGYTF
DNA: TGCGCCAGCAGCCGTCCCGGACTGAGCTATGGCTACACCTTC

D: .
size: .
J: TRBJ1-3
V: TRBV15
CDR3: CATSRDWTGARDTIYF
DNA: TGTGCCACCAGCAGAGATTGGACGGGTGCGAGAGACACCATATATTTT

D: .
size: .
J: TRBJ2-5
V: TRBV28
CDR3: CASMAWGQETQYF
DNA: TGTGCCAGCATGGCCTGGGGCCAAGAGACCCAGTACTTC

D: TRBD1
size: .
J: TRBJ1-5
V: TRBV6-1
CDR3: CASRPGQGGNMQPQHF
DNA: TGTGCCAGCAGGCCGGGACAGGGGGGTAATATGCAGCCCCAGCATTTT

D: .
size: .
J: TRBJ1-1
V: TRBV11-3
CDR3: CASSLDPPRAFF
DNA: TGTGCCAGCAGCTTAGACCCCCCTCGCGCTTTCTTT

D: .
size: .
J: TRBJ1-5
V: TRBV7-8
CDR3: CASSLFKGQPQHF
DNA: TGTGCCAGCAGCTTATTCAAGGGTCAGCCCCAGCATTTT

D: TRBD1
size: .
J: TRBJ2-7
V: TRBV10-3
CDR3: CANSHQSWTGLMHEQYF
DNA: TGTGCCAATAGCCATCAAAGTTGGACAGGGTTAATGCACGAGCAGTACTTC

D: .
size: many
J: TRBJ2-5
V: TRBV20-1
CDR3: CSARDLGSGETQYF
DNA: TGCAGTGCTAGAGATTTGGGGTCCGGGGAGACCCAGTACTTC

D: TRBD1
size: .
J: TRBJ2-5
V: TRBV6-1
CDR3: CASDRGETQYF
DNA: TGTGCCAGCGACAGGGGGGAGACCCAGTACTTC

D: TRBD1
size: many
J: TRBJ2-2
V: TRBV2
CDR3: CASRQQGVDTGELFF
DNA: TGTGCCAGCAGACAACAGGGGGTGGACACCGGGGAGCTGTTTTTT

D: .
size: .
J: TRBJ2-7
V: TRBV10-3
CDR3: CAISEGSGIPDEQYF
DNA: TGTGCCATCAGTGAGGGTTCAGGAATCCCGGACGAGCAGTACTTC

D: .
size: .
J: TRBJ2-7
V: TRBV7-2
CDR3: CASSLPPSTTYEQYF
DNA: TGTGCCAGCAGCCTCCCCCCCAGTACGACCTACGAGCAGTACTTC

D: .
size: many
J: TRBJ2-7
V: TRBV6-1
CDR3: CASSEVGRHLTYEQYF
DNA: TGTGCCAGCAGTGAAGTGGGGCGGCACCTAACCTACGAGCAGTACTTC

D: .
size: .
J: TRBJ1-5
V: TRBV28
CDR3: CASSLGGRFGNQPQHF
DNA: TGTGCCAGCAGTTTAGGGGGGCGGTTCGGCAATCAGCCCCAGCATTTT

D: .
size: .
J: TRBJ2-2
V: TRBV7-6
CDR3: CASSLYSIGGNTGELFF
DNA: TGTGCCAGCAGCCTTTACAGTATAGGGGGGAACACCGGGGAGCTGTTTTTT

D: TRBD2
size: many
J: TRBJ2-7
V: TRBV4-2
CDR3: CASSLSSGSKVFF
DNA: TGTGCCAGCAGCCTAAGTAGCGGGAGTAAGGTTTTCTTC

D: TRBD2
size: .
J: TRBJ2-5
V: TRBV12-3/TRBV12-4
CDR3: CASSSLFGSLRTSKQETQYF
DNA: TGTGCCAGCAGTTCTTTGTTTGGATCGTTGAGGACTAGCAAGCAAGAGACCCAGTACTTC

D: .
size: .
J: TRBJ2-7
V: TRBV19
CDR3: CASRYSNTYEQYF
DNA: TGTGCCAGTAGGTACTCGAACACCTACGAGCAGTACTTC

D: .
size: .
J: TRBJ2-7
V: TRBV28
CDR3: CASSLGSVRKQYF
DNA: TGTGCCAGCAGTCTAGGTTCAGTCAGGAAGCAGTACTTC